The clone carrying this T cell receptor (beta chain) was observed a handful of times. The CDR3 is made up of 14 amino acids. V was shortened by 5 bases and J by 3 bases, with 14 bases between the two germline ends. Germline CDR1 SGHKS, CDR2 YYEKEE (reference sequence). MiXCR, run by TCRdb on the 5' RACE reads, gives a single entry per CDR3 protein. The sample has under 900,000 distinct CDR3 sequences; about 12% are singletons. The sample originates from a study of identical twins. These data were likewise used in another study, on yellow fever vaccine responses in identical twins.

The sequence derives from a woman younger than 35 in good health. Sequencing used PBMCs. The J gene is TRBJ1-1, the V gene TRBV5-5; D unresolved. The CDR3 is CASSQEVKYTEAFF. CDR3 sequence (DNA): TGTGCCAGCAGTCAAGAGGTGAAGTACACTGAAGCTTTCTTT.